This T cell receptor (beta chain) came from a study of blood T cell repertoires in COVID-19. Looking at the study overall: COVID-19 samples from acute and convalescent phases originated in the United States, Italy and Spain. Sources were T cells, B-cell-depleted T cells, or PBMCs; the material itself was cDNA or gDNA.

This clone has more than one count but fewer than ten. Repertoires were generated with immunoSEQ multiplex PCR, while TCRdb's copy carries only in-frame clones and drops some. The table shows 360,000 or so clones, with about 90% occurring only once. Participant age was roughly 18 to 95 years, and participants resided in about two dozen US areas. Assignment of participants to cohorts was predicated upon participant-reported clinical history. The CDR3 length is 15 residues. From germline, CDR1 is MGHDK and CDR2 SYGVNS. Trimming removed 2 bases at V and 0 bases at J, with 10 bases between. The source of this sequence is a woman in her twenties or thirties who had recovered from COVID-19. The sequencing input was PBMCs or T cells enriched from blood (not recorded which). V usage is TRBV25-1 and J usage is TRBJ1-1; D perhaps matches TRBD1 (5 bases). DNA for the CDR3: TGTGCCAGCAGTGAACATGGCAGGGTGAACACTGAAGCTTTCTTT. Protein product: CASSEHGRVNTEAFF. Looking up the rest from reference TRBV25-1 and TRBJ1-1 gives the full variable domain: EADIYQTPRYLVIGTGKKITLECSQTMGHDKMYWYQQDPGMELHLIHYSYGVNSTEKGDLSSESTVSRIRTEHFPLTLESARPSHTSQYLCASSEHGRVNTEAFFGQGTRLTVV.